The clone carrying this T cell receptor beta chain was detected a few times. Germline V CDR1 and CDR2: SGHNT, YYREEE (reference sequence). The CDR3 loop spans 13 amino acids. Trimming took 3 bases from V and 7 from J; bases not matched to a gene: 3. TCRdb's table, derived via immunoSEQ multiplex PCR, lists solely in-frame clones and lacks some. Here the sample spans approximately 65,000 clones, approximately 71% being singletons. This entry is derived from a study of memory CD4+ T cells and cytomegalovirus serostatus. At the level of the study: Donors were healthy Belgian adults, 8 to 10 CMV seropositive and approximately 25 seronegative.

Single viable CD3+CD4+CD8-CD45RO+ cells were sorted as the memory CD4+ T cells. CMV serostatus came from serum IgG against pp150, pp28, p38, p52. Positive selection with CD4 microbeads enriched total CD4+ T cells. The TCR comes from an adult in good health and CMV-seronegative. J is TRBJ1-4 and V is TRBV5-4, with 7 bases identical to TRBD1. The specimen sequenced was memory CD4+ T cells from blood. This chain's CDR3 is CASSWAGGEKLFF. CDR3 coding DNA: TGTGCCAGCAGCTGGGCAGGGGGTGAAAAACTGTTTTTT.